Below, one TCR beta chain is given with its context. This clonotype was observed a handful of times. Its antigen remains undetermined. No much larger clone exists at a distance of one base, and base qualities are not known. These data come from a study of early T cells in non-severe SARS-CoV-2 infection (dated by TCRdb to the early 2020s). Turning to the overall study: Because TCR sequencing was done on bulk RNA from unsorted whole blood, the alpha and beta chains could not be paired. The paper's findings and limits, for the study overall: VDJdb matching was skewed toward anti-spike CD8 responses and likely underestimated virus-specific expansions by missing private and CD4 specificities.

Library preparation used 5' RACE. Sequenced on a NextSeq 500. To correct for sequencing error and PCR bias, the TCR library protocol tagged individual cDNA molecules with unique molecular identifiers. Both TCR alpha and beta chains were sequenced, and tight co-correlation was observed between alpha and beta sequence abundances in each sample. As for the authors' bioinformatics: Decombinator V4 was used to annotate the V gene, J gene and CDR3 of the TCR sequences. TCRs were defined as expanded if a significant change between any two time points was detected under a Poisson model with p below 0.0001. TCR abundances were normalised to the total number of TCRs sequenced in each sample and reported as counts per million. TRAV1-2 paired with TRAJ12, TRAJ20 or TRAJ33 defined MAIT TCRs, while TRAV10 paired with TRAJ18 defined iNKT TCRs. VDJdb, accessed 1 November 2021, was searched for CMV, EBV and SARS-CoV-2 annotated TCRs, excluding TCRs annotated for multiple antigens. Clones were called with MiXCR by TCRdb after fastp trimmed the public reads at Q25, and only in-frame beta chains were retained. Each entry is one CDR3 protein sequence, shown with its most common DNA and genes. For this entry, the V and J calls and clone size follow TCRdb and not the study's own pipeline. Recorded for this sample are about 80,000 distinct CDR3 sequences; more than 10% of them occurred a single time. The top ten constitute roughly 15% of the sample.

The study was a case-control design nested within a healthcare worker cohort in London, UK, with weekly nasopharyngeal swab PCR tests and blood sampling. Healthcare workers were recruited during the week of the UK lockdown, between 23 and 31 March 2020, and followed weekly for up to about 15 weeks. The cysteine opens and the phenylalanine closes a CDR3 of 18 amino acids. Solely the CDR3 DNA is kept, with 54 bases framed from the first base. Sequences KGHSH (CDR1) and LQKENI (CDR2) are obtained from the germline V gene. V loses 0 bases at its end and J loses 7 bases; junction bases beyond the gene matches: 11.

The TCR originated in an adult who was a healthcare worker with PCR-confirmed SARS-CoV-2 infection or an uninfected control (not recorded which). The donor label of this sample is uncertain. Sequenced material: whole blood, taken at baseline. In this chain, TRBV18 is recombined with TRBJ1-4, and TRBD1 matches 10 of the central bases. The CDR3 protein: CASSPPRTGGSLGEKLFF. The base sequence is TGTGCCAGCTCACCACCCCGGACAGGGGGTTCCCTTGGTGAAAAACTGTTTTTT.